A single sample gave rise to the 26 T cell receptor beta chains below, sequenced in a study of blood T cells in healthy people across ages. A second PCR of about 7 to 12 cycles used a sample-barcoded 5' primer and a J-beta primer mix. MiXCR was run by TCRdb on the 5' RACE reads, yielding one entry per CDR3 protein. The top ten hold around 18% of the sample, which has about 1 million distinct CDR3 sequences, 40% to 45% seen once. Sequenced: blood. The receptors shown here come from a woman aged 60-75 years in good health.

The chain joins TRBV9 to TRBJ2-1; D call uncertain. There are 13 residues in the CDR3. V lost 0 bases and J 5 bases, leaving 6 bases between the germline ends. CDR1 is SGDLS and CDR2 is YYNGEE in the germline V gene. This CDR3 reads CASSVGSHNEQFF. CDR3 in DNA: TGTGCCAGCAGCGTAGGTTCGCACAATGAGCAGTTCTTC.

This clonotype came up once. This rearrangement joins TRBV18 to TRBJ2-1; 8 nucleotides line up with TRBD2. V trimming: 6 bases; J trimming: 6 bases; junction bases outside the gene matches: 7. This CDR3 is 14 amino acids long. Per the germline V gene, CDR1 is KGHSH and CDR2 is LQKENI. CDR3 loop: CASSPGLEPNEQFF. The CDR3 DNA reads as TGTGCCAGCTCGCCGGGACTAGAGCCCAATGAGCAGTTCTTC.

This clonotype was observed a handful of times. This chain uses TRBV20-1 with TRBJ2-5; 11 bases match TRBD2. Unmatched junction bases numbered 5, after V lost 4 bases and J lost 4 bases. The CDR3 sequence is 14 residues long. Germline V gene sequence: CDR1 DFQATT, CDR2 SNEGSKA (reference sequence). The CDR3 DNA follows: TGCAGTGCTATCACTAGCGGGAGAGGAGAGACCCAGTACTTC. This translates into CSAITSGRGETQYF.

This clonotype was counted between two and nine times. The CDR3 reads CSARDGRRQNNEQFF. The CDR3 region has the DNA TGCAGTGCTAGAGATGGCCGACGACAGAACAATGAGCAGTTCTTC. The V gene is TRBV20-1, the J gene TRBJ2-1, with D possibly TRBD1 on 5 matching bases. Germline V gives CDR1 DFQATT, CDR2 SNEGSKA (reference sequence). With 0 bases removed from V and 5 bases from J, the gap between germline ends came to 14 bases. This CDR3 has 15 amino acids.

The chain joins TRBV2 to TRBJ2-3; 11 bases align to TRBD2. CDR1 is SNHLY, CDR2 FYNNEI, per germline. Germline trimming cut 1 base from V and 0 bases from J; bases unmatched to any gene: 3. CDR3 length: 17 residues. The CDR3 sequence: CASSEGRTSGSTDTQYF. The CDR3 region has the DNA TGTGCCAGCAGTGAAGGTCGGACTAGCGGGAGCACAGATACGCAGTATTTT.

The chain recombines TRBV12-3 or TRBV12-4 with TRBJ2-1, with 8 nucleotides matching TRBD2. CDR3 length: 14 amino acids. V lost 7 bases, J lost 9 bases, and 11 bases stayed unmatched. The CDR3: CASNTGTSLGEQFF. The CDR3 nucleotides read TGTGCCAGCAATACCGGGACTAGTCTCGGTGAGCAGTTCTTC.

CDR3: CASRPTRDRALDGYTF. The CDR3 DNA is TGTGCCAGCAGACCAACTAGGGACAGGGCTCTTGATGGCTACACCTTC. This sequence joins TRBV28 and TRBJ1-2; 9 bases line up with TRBD1. J was trimmed by 6 bases and V by 6 bases; bases with no gene match: 14. The CDR3 has 16 amino acids. Germline V gives CDR1 MDHEN, CDR2 SYDVKM.

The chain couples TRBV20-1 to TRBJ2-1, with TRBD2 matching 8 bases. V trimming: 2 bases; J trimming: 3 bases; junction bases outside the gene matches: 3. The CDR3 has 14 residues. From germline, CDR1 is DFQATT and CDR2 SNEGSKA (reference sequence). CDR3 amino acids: CSARSGRVYNEQFF. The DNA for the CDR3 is TGCAGTGCTAGATCCGGGAGGGTCTACAATGAGCAGTTCTTC.

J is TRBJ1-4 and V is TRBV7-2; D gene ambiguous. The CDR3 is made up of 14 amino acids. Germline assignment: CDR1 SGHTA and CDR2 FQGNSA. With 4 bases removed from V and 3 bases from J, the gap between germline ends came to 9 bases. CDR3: CASSSAGANEKLFF. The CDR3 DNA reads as TGTGCCAGCAGCTCAGCCGGGGCTAATGAAAAACTGTTTTTT.

The CDR3 loop is CASSLGVGTESNQPQHF. The CDR3 region has the DNA TGTGCCAGCAGTCTAGGGGTTGGGACAGAGAGCAATCAGCCCCAGCATTTT. The V and J genes are TRBV12-3 or TRBV12-4 and TRBJ1-5; 7 positions agree with TRBD1. V dropped 5 bases and J dropped 1; count of bases not matched to a gene: 11. The CDR3 covers 17 residues.

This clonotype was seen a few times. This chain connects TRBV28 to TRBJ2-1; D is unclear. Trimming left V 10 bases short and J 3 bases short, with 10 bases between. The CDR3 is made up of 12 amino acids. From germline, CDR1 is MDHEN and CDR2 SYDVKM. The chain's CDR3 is CATAVGYNEQFF. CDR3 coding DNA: TGTGCCACCGCAGTCGGCTACAATGAGCAGTTCTTC.

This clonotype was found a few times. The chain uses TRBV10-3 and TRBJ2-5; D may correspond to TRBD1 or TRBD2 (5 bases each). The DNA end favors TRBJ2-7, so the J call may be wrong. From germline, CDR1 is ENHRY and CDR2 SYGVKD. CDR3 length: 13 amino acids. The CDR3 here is CAIKSDGDHEQYF. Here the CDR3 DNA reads TGTGCCATCAAAAGCGATGGGGACCACGAGCAGTACTTC.

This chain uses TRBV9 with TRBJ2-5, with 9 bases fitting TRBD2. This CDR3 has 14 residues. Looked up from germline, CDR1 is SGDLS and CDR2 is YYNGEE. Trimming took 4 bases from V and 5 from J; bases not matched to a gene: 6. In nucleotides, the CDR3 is TGTGCCAGCAGCATTAGCGGGAGTGGGGAGACCCAGTACTTC. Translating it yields CASSISGSGETQYF.

The DNA of the CDR3 is TGTGCCAGCAGCAATGGGGTTAGGGTAGCTTCTAATGAGCAGTTCTTC. This gives the protein CASSNGVRVASNEQFF. This chain uses TRBV5-6 with TRBJ2-1, with D unclear. The CDR3 length is 16 residues. The germline gives CDR1 SGHDT, CDR2 YYEEEE. V was shortened by 4 bases and J by 7 bases, with 21 bases between the two germline ends.

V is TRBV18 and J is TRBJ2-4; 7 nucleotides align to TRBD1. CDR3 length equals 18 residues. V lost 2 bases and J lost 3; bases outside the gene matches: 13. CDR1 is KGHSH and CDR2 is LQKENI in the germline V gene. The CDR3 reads CASSPDRDSLTGKNIQYF. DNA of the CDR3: TGTGCCAGCTCACCAGACAGGGATTCGTTGACAGGCAAAAACATTCAGTACTTC.

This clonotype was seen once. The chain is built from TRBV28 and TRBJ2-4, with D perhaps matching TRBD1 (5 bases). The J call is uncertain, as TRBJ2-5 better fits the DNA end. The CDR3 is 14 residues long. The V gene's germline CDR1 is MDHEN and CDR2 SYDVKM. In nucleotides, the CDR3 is TGTGCCAGCAGTTTCGTTGGACAAGCCCAGACCCAGTACTTC. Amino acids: CASSFVGQAQTQYF.

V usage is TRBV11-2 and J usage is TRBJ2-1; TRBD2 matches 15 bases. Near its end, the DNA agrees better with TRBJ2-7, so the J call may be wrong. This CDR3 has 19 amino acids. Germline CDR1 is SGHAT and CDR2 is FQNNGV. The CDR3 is CASSFRTGTSGRTYNEQYF. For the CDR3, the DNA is TGTGCCAGCAGCTTTAGAACCGGGACTAGCGGGAGGACCTACAATGAGCAGTACTTC.

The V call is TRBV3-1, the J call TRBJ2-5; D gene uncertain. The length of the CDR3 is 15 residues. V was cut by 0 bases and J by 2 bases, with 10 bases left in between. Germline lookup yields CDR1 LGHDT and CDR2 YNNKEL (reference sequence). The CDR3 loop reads CASSQELPSQETQYF. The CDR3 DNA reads TGTGCCAGCAGCCAAGAACTCCCCAGTCAAGAGACCCAGTACTTC.

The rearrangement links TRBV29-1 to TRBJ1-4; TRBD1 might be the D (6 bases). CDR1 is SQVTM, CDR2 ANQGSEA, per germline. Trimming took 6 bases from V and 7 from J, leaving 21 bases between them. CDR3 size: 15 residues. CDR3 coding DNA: TGCAGCGTCATTTCATGGGACAAGGACGTTGAAAAACTGTTTTTT. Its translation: CSVISWDKDVEKLFF.

The CDR3 is CASSEDRGGTDTQYF. The CDR3 DNA reads as TGTGCCAGCAGTGAGGACAGGGGAGGCACAGATACGCAGTATTTT. The V gene is TRBV2, the J gene TRBJ2-3, with 9 bases that match TRBD1. Germline lookup yields CDR1 SNHLY and CDR2 FYNNEI. Germline trimming cut 3 bases from V and 1 base from J; bases unmatched to any gene: 2. The CDR3 sequence is 15 residues long.

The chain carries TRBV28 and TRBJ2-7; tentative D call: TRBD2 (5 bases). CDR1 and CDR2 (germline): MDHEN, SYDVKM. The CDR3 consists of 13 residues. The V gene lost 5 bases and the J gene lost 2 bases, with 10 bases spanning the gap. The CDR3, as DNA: TGTGCCAGCAGTGGACTGCAAACCTACGAGCAGTACTTC. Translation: CASSGLQTYEQYF.

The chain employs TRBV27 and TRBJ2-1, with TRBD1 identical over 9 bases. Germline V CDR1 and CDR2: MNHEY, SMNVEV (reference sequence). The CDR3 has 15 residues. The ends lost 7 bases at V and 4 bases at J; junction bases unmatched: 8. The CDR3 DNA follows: TGTGCCAGCAAATTTGGACAGGGGACATACAATGAGCAGTTCTTC. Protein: CASKFGQGTYNEQFF.

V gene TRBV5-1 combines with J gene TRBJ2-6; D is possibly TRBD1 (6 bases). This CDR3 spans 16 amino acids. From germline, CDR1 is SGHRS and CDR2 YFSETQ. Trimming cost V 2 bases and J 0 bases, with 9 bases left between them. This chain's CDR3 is CASSLTGTSGANVLTF. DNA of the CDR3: TGCGCCAGCAGCTTAACAGGGACCTCTGGGGCCAACGTCCTGACTTTC.

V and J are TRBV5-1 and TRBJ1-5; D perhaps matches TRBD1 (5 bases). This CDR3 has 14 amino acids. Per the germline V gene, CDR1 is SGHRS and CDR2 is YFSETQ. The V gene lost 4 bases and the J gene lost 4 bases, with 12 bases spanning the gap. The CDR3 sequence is CASSAGDGNQPQHF. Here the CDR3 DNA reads TGCGCCAGCAGCGCGGGGGACGGTAATCAGCCCCAGCATTTT.

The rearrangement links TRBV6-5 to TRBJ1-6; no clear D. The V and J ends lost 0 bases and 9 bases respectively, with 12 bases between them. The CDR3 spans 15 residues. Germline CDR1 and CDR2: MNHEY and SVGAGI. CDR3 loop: CASSYSIGLGSPLHF. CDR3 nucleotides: TGTGCCAGCAGTTACTCGATAGGGTTGGGTTCACCCCTCCACTTT.

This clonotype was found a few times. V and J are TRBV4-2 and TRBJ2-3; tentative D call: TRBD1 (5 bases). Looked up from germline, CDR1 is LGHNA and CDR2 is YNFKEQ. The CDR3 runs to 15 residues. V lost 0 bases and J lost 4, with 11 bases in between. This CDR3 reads CASSQEGRAADTQYF. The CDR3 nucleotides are TGTGCCAGCAGCCAAGAGGGCAGGGCGGCAGATACGCAGTATTTT.